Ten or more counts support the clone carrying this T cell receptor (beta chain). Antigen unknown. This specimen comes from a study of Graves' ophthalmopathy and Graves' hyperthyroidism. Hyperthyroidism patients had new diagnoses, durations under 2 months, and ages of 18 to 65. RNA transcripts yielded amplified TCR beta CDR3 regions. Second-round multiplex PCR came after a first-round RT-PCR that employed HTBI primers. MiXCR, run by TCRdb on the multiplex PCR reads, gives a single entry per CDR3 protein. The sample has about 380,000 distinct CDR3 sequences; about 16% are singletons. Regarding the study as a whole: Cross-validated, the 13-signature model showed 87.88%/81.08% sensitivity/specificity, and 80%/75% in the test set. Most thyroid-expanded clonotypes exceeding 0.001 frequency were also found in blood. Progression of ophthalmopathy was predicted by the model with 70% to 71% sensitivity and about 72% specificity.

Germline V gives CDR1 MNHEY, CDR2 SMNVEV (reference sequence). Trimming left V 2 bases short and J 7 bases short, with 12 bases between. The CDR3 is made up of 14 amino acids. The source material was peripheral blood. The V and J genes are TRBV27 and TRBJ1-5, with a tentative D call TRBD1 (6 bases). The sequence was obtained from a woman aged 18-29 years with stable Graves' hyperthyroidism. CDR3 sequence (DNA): TGTGCCAGCAGTTTAGAGGGACACTTACAGCCCCAGCATTTT. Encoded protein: CASSLEGHLQPQHF.